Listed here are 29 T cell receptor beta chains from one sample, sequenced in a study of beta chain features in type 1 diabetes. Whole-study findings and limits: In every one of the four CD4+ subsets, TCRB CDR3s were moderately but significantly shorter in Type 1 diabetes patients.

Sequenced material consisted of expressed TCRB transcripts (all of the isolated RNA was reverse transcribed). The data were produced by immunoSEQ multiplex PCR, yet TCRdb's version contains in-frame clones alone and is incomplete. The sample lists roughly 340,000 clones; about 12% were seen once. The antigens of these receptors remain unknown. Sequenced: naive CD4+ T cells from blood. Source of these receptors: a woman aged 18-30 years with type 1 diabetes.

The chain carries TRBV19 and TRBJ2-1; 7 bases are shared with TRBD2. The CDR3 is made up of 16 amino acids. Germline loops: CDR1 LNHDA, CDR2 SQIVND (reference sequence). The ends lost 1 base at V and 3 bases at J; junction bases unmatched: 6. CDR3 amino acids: CASSIAVGLVYNEQFF. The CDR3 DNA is TGTGCCAGTAGTATAGCCGTAGGACTAGTCTACAATGAGCAGTTCTTC. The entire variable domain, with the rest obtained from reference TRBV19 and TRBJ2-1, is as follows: DGGITQSPKYLFRKEGQNVTLSCEQNLNHDAMYWYRQDPGQGLRLIYYSQIVNDFQKGDIAEGYSVSREKKESFPLTVTSAQKNPTAFYLCASSIAVGLVYNEQFFGPGTRLTVL.

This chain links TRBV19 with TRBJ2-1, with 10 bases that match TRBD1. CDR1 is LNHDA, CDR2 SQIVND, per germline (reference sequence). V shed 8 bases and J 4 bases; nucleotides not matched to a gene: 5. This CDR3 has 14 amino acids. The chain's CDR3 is CASRTGQGYNEQFF. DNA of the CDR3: TGTGCCAGTCGAACGGGACAGGGGTACAATGAGCAGTTCTTC.

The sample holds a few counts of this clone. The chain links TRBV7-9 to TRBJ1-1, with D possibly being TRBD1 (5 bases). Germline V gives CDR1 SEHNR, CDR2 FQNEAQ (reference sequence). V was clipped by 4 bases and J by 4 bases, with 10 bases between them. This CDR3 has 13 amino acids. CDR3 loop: CASSWGESTEAFF. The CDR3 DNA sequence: TGTGCCAGCAGCTGGGGGGAAAGCACTGAAGCTTTCTTT.

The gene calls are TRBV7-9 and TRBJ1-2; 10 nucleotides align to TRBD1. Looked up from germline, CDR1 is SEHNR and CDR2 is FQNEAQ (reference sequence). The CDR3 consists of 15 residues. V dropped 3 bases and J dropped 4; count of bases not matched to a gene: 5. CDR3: CASSLTGGIIYGYTF. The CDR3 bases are TGTGCCAGCAGCTTGACAGGGGGCATAATCTATGGCTACACCTTC. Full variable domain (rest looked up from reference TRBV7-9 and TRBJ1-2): DTGVSQNPRHKITKRGQNVTFRCDPISEHNRLYWYRQTLGQGPEFLTYFQNEAQLEKSRLLSDRFSAERPKGSFSTLEIQRTEQGDSAMYLCASSLTGGIIYGYTFGSGTRLTVV.

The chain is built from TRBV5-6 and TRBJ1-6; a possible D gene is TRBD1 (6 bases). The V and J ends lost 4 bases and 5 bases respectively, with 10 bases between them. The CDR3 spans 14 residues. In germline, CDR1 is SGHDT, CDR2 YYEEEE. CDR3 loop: CASSGTLDNSPLHF. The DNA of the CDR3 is TGTGCCAGCAGCGGGACATTAGATAATTCACCCCTCCACTTT.

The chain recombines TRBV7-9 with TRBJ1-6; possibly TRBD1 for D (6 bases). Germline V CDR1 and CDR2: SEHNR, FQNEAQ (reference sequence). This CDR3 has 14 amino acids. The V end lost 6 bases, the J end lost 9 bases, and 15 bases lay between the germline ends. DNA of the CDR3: TGTGCCAGCAGTAACAGGGTTTGGGGTTCACCCCTCCACTTT. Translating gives CASSNRVWGSPLHF.

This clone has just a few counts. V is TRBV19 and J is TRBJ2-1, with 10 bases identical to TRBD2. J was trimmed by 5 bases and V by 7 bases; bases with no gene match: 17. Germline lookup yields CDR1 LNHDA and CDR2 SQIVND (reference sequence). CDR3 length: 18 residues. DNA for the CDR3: TGTGCCAGTACCCTTAGCTCGGCTAGCGGGAGTAAGAACAATGAGCAGTTCTTC. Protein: CASTLSSASGSKNNEQFF.

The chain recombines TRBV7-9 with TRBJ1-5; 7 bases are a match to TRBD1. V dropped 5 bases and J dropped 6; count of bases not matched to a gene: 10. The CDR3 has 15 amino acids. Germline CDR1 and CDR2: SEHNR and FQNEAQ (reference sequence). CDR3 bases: TGTGCCAGCAGCGGGCAAGGGGGCCGGGGTCAGCCCCAGCATTTT. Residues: CASSGQGGRGQPQHF.

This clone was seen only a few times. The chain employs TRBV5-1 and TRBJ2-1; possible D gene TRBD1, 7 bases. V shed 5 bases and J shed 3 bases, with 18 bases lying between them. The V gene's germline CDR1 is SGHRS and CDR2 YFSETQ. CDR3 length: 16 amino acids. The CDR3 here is CASRAPGGISYNEQFF. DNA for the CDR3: TGCGCCAGCAGGGCCCCAGGGGGGATAAGCTACAATGAGCAGTTCTTC. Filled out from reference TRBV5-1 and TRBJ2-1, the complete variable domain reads KAGVTQTPRYLIKTRGQQVTLSCSPISGHRSVSWYQQTPGQGLQFLFEYFSETQRNKGNFPGRFSGRQFSNSRSEMNVSTLELGDSALYLCASRAPGGISYNEQFFGPGTRLTVL.

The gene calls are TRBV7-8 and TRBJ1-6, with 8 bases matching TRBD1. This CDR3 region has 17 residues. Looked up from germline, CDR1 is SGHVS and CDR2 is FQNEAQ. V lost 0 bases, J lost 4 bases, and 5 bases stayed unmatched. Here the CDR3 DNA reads TGTGCCAGCAGCTTAGCAAGTCGACAGGGGTATAATTCACCCCTCCACTTT. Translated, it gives CASSLASRQGYNSPLHF.

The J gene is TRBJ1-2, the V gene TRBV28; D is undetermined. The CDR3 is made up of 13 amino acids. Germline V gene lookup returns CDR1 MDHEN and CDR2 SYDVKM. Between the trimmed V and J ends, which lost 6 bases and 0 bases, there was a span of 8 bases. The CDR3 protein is CASSDTTNYGYTF. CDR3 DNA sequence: TGTGCCAGCAGCGACACCACTAACTATGGCTACACCTTC.

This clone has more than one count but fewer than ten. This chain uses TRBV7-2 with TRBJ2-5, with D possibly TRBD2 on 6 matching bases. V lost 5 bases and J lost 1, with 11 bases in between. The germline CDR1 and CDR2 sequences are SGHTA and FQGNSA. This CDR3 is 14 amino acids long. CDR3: CASSLAGIQETQYF. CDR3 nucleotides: TGTGCCAGCAGCCTTGCGGGAATCCAAGAGACCCAGTACTTC.

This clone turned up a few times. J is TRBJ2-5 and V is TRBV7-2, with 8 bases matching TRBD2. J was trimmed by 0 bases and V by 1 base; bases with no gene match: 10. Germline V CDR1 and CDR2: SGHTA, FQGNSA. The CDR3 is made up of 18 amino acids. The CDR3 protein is CASSLGWGTSPYQETQYF. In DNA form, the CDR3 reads TGTGCCAGCAGCTTAGGGTGGGGGACTAGTCCGTACCAAGAGACCCAGTACTTC.

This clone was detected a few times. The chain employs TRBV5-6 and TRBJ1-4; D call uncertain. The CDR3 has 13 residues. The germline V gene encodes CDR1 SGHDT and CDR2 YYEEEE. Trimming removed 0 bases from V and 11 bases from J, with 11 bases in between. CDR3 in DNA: TGTGCCAGCAGCTTGGAAATCTCCCGGAAACTGTTTTTT. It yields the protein CASSLEISRKLFF.

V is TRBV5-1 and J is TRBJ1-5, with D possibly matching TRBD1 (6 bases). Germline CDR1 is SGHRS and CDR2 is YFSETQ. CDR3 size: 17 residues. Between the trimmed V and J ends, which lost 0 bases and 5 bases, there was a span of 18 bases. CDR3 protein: CASSLEFRGLGDQPQHF. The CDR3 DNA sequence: TGCGCCAGCAGCTTGGAATTCAGGGGATTAGGAGATCAGCCCCAGCATTTT.

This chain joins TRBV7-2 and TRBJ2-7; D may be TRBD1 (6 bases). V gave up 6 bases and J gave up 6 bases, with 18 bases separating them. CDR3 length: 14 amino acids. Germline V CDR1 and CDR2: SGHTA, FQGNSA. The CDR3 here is CASREEQGIFEQYF. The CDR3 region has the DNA TGTGCCAGCAGGGAGGAACAGGGTATATTCGAGCAGTACTTC.

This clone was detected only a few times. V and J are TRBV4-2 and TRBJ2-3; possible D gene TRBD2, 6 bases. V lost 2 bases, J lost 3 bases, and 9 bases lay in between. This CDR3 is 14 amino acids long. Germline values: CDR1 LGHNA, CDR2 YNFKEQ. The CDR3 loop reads CASSQREPTDTQYF. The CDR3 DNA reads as TGTGCCAGCAGCCAACGGGAGCCTACAGATACGCAGTATTTT.

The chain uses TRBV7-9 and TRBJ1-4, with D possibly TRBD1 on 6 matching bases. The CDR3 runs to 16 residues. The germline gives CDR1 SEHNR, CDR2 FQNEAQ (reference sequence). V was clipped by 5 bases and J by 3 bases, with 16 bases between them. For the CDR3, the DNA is TGTGCCAGCAGCGGCAGGACAGTTGGTGCTAATGAAAAACTGTTTTTT. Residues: CASSGRTVGANEKLFF.

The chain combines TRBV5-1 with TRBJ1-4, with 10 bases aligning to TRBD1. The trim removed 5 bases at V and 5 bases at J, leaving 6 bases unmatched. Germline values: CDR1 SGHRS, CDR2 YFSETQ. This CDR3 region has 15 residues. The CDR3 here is CASRNLGQGNEKLFF. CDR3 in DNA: TGCGCCAGCAGGAACCTGGGACAGGGGAATGAAAAACTGTTTTTT.

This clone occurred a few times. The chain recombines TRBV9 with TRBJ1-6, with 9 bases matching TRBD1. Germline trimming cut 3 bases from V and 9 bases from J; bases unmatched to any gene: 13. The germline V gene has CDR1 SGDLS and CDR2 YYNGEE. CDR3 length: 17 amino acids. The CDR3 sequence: CASSDRPGTGPTSPLHF. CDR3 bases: TGTGCCAGCAGCGACCGTCCCGGGACAGGGCCGACTTCACCCCTCCACTTT. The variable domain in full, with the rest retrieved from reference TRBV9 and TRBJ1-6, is DSGVTQTPKHLITATGQRVTLRCSPRSGDLSVYWYQQSLDQGLQFLIQYYNGEERAKGNILERFSAQQFPDLHSELNLSSLELGDSALYFCASSDRPGTGPTSPLHFGNGTRLTVT.

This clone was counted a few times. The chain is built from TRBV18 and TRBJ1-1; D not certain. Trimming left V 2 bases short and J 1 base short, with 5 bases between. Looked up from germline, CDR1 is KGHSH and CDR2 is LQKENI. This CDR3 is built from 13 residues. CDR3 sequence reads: CASSPNRNTEAFF. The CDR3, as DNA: TGTGCCAGCTCACCAAACAGGAACACTGAAGCTTTCTTT. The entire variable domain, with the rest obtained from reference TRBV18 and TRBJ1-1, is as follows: NAGVMQNPRHLVRRRGQEARLRCSPMKGHSHVYWYRQLPEEGLKFMVYLQKENIIDESGMPKERFSAEFPKEGPSILRIQQVVRGDSAAYFCASSPNRNTEAFFGQGTRLTVV.

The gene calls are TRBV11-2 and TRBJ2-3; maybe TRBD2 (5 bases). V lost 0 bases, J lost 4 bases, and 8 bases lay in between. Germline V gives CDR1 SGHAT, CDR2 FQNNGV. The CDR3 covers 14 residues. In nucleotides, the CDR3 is TGTGCCAGCAGCTTAGATTCGGGATCAGATACGCAGTATTTT. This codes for CASSLDSGSDTQYF.

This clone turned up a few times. The CDR3 DNA reads TGTGCCAGCAGCCCCGGACAGGGCGCCTACGAGCAGTACTTC. This sequence encodes CASSPGQGAYEQYF. The chain employs TRBV9 and TRBJ2-7, with 8 bases matching TRBD1. Looked up from germline, CDR1 is SGDLS and CDR2 is YYNGEE. This CDR3 has 14 amino acids. V lost 4 bases, J lost 2 bases, and 5 bases stayed unmatched.

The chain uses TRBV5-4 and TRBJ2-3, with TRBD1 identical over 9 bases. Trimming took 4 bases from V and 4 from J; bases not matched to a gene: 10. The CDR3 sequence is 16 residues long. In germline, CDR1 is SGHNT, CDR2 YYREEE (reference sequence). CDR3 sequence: CASSTPTGGKPDTQYF. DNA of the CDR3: TGTGCCAGCAGCACACCGACAGGGGGGAAGCCAGATACGCAGTATTTT.

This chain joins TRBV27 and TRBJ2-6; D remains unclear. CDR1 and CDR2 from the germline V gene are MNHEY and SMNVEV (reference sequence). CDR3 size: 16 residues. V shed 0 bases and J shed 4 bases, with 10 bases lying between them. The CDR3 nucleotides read TGTGCCAGCAGTTTATCCACAGTAATGGGGGCCAACGTCCTGACTTTC. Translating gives CASSLSTVMGANVLTF.

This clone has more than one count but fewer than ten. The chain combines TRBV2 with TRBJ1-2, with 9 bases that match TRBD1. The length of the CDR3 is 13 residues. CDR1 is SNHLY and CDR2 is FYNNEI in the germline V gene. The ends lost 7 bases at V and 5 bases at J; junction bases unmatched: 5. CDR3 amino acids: CASIPGTGYGYTF. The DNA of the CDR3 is TGTGCCAGCATCCCCGGGACAGGGTATGGCTACACCTTC.

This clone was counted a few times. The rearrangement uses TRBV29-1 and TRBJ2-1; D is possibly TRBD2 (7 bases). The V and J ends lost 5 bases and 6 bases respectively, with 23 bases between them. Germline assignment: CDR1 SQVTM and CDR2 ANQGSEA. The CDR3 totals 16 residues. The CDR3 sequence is CSVSGAPWRESNEQFF. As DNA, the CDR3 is TGCAGCGTTTCAGGGGCCCCGTGGCGGGAGTCCAATGAGCAGTTCTTC.

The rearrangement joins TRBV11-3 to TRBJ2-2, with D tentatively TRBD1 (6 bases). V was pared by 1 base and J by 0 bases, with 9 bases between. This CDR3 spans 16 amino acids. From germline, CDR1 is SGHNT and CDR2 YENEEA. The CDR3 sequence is CASSLVAGANTGELFF. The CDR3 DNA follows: TGTGCCAGCAGCTTAGTGGCAGGGGCGAACACCGGGGAGCTGTTTTTT.

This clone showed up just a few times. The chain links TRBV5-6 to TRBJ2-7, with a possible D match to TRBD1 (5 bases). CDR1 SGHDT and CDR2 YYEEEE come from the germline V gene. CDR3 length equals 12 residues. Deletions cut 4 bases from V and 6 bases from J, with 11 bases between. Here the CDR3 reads CASSPGLGEQYF. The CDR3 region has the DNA TGTGCCAGCAGCCCAGGGTTAGGCGAGCAGTACTTC.